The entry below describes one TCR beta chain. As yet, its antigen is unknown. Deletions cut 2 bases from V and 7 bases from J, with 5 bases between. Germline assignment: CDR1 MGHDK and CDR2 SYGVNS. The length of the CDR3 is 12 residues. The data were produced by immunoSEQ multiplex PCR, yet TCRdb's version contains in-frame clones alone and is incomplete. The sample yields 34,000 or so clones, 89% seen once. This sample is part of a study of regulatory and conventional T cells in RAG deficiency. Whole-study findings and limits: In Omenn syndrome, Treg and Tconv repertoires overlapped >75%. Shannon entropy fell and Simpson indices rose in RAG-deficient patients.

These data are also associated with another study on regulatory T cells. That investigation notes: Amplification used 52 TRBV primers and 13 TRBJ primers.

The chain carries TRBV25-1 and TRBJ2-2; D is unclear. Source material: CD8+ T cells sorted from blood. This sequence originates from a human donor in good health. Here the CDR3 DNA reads TGTGCCAGCAGTGAAGTGCACGGGGAGCTGTTTTTT. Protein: CASSEVHGELFF.